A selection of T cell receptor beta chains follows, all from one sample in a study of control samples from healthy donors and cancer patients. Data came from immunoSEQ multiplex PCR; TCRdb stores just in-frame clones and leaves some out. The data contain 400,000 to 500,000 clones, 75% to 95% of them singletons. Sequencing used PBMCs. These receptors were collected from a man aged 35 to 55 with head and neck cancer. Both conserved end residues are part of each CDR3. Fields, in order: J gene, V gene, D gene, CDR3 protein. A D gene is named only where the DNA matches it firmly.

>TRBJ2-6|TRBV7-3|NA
CASSPVFSGANVLTF
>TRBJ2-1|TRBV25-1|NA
CASSAFIGSSYNEQFF
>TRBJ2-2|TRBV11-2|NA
CASSIEVTGELFF
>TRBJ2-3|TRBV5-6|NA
CASSLGGISTDTQYF
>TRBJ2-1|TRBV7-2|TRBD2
CASSLQWTSAGNEQFF
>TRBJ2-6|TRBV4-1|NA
CASSPIRTVVGANVLTF
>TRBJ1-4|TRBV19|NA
CASSIRRREGEKLFF
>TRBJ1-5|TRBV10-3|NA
CAIGGGQGSNQPQHF
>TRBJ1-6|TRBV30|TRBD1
CAWRTYGQGASVPLHF
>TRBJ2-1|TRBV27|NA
CASSPSFSSGEQFF
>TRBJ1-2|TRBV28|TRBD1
CASSPVTGGGYGYTF
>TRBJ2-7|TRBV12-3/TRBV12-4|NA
CASTTRASYEQYF
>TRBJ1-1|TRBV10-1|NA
CASSETRTGNTEAFF
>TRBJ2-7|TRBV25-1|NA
CASSDGYEQYF
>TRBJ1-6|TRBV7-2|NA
CASSLAQGNSPLHF
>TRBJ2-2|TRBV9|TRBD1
CASSVLTGKNTGELFF
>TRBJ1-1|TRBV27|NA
CASSLSRVFTEAFF
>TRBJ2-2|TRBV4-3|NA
CASSQGPGPANTGELFF
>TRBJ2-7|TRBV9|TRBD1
CASSPLWTGSGEQYF
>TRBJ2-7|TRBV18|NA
CASQSRGREYEQYF
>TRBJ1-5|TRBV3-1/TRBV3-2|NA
CASSQLGAGRTQPQHF
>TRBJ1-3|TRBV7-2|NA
CASSLGGARSGNTIYF
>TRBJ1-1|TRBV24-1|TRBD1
CATSDSPGTVNTEAFF